This T cell receptor beta chain was identified during a study of cytomegalovirus exposure and HLA in healthy donors. The study's findings and limits: TCR beta V- and J-gene trimming, according to a later analysis, was linked to a missense DCLRE1C variant. Equally common other TCR beta chains were less clonally expanded than HLA-associated ones, a later analysis found.

13 Jbeta primers and 60 Vbeta primers were used for the PCR. Produced via immunoSEQ multiplex PCR; TCRdb's table is partial and in-frame only. The table records some 200,000 clones, roughly 82% of them present only once. Regarding this clone: Its antigen remains unidentified.

Sequencing was carried out using PBMCs. The clonotype comes from a woman aged 45-65 years in good health and CMV-seropositive.

CDR3 residues: CASSPLGSATANYGYTF. In DNA form, the CDR3 reads TGTGCCAGCAGCCCTCTTGGCAGTGCAACAGCTAACTATGGCTACACCTTC. This sequence joins TRBV5-4 and TRBJ1-2; D is uncertain. The germline gives CDR1 SGHNT, CDR2 YYREEE (reference sequence). Trimming removed 4 bases from V and 0 bases from J, with 19 bases in between. CDR3 length equals 17 residues.